The clone carrying this T cell receptor beta chain was recorded a few times. The target antigen is unknown. Sorted cells reached over 98% purity in every population. The data originate from a study of beta chain features in type 1 diabetes. Study-wide findings and caveats: For patients and controls alike, PCR might favor shorter templates to the same degree.

The authors reverse transcribed all of the isolated RNA, so sequencing captured expressed TCRB transcripts. Clones were sequenced by immunoSEQ multiplex PCR, and TCRdb holds only the in-frame ones, with some missing. Here the sample spans a few hundred thousand clones, roughly 31% being singletons. The source material was naive CD4+ T cells from blood. This TCR was recovered from a man aged 18 to 30 in good health.

The CDR3, as DNA: TGCAGCGTTAGGACGAGCCCCGAGCAGTACTTC. Translated: CSVRTSPEQYF. The chain employs TRBV29-1 and TRBJ2-7; D gene unclear. The ends were cut back, 5 bases at V and 6 bases at J, with 11 bases in the middle. The CDR3 covers 11 residues. CDR1 and CDR2 from the germline V gene are SQVTM and ANQGSEA.